Following are 27 T cell receptor beta chains from one sample sequenced in a study of T cell repertoires in cytomegalovirus infection. MiXCR, run by TCRdb on the reads, gives a single entry per CDR3 protein. Here the sample spans hundreds of thousands of distinct CDR3 sequences, 35% being singletons. What was sequenced was PBMCs. These receptors came from a human donor in good health (CMV status not recorded). Some clones in this sample may be carry-over from other donors' samples.

This clonotype has just a few counts. The rearrangement links TRBV28 to TRBJ2-7; no reliable D call. The CDR3 runs to 11 residues. With 6 bases removed from V and 7 bases from J, the gap between germline ends came to 10 bases. Germline V gives CDR1 MDHEN, CDR2 SYDVKM. In DNA form, the CDR3 reads TGTGCCAGCAGCCCCCTGGGGGAGCAGTACTTC. Translating it yields CASSPLGEQYF.

The chain links TRBV28 to TRBJ2-3; D gene uncertain. V was trimmed by 6 bases and J by 5 bases, leaving 15 bases between them. There are 14 residues in the CDR3. CDR1 and CDR2 from the germline V gene are MDHEN and SYDVKM. In nucleotides, the CDR3 is TGTGCCAGCAGGTTCGGGTCAAGGGTAGATACGCAGTATTTT. Translation: CASRFGSRVDTQYF.

The chain combines TRBV12-3 or TRBV12-4 with TRBJ2-1; TRBD2 is a possible D gene (6 bases). This CDR3 contains 14 residues. The V gene lost 6 bases and the J gene lost 3 bases, with 12 bases spanning the gap. CDR3 DNA: TGTGCCAGCAGCCCTGTGACTAGCTACAATGAGCAGTTCTTC. It yields the protein CASSPVTSYNEQFF.

This chain uses TRBV30 with TRBJ1-3, with 8 bases matching TRBD1. Germline V CDR1 and CDR2: GTSNPN, SVGIG (reference sequence). The CDR3 covers 19 residues. V lost 3 bases to trimming and J lost 0 bases; unmatched junction nucleotides: 16. The CDR3: CAWSGQGLLSPSSGNTIYF. CDR3 coding DNA: TGTGCCTGGAGCGGACAGGGACTACTCTCTCCGAGCTCTGGAAACACCATATATTTT.

In this sample, this clonotype turned up a few times. V gene TRBV28 combines with J gene TRBJ1-5, with D unresolved. Trimming shortened V by 11 bases and J by 0 bases, and 14 bases separated the two germline ends. CDR1 is MDHEN and CDR2 is SYDVKM in the germline V gene. The CDR3 consists of 14 residues. CDR3 sequence: CACQVVYSNQPQHF. The CDR3, as DNA: TGTGCCTGTCAAGTAGTGTATAGCAATCAGCCCCAGCATTTT.

This clonotype turned up a few times. The V and J genes are TRBV7-9 and TRBJ1-2; 7 bases map to TRBD1. This CDR3 region has 15 residues. Losses at the gene ends were 5 bases for V and 3 bases for J; bases not matched to a gene: 9. CDR1 is SEHNR, CDR2 FQNEAQ, per germline (reference sequence). This CDR3 is CASSTGEQPYYGYTF. DNA for the CDR3: TGTGCCAGCAGCACAGGGGAACAACCGTACTATGGCTACACCTTC.

V gene TRBV7-9 combines with J gene TRBJ2-1; a weak D match, TRBD2 (6 bases). The CDR3 contains 16 residues. V was pared by 5 bases and J by 8 bases, with 22 bases between. CDR1 is SEHNR, CDR2 FQNEAQ, per germline (reference sequence). CDR3 DNA sequence: TGTGCCAGCAGCCCCTTTCGGGAGAAACTTGGGGATGAGCAGTTCTTC. Its translation: CASSPFREKLGDEQFF.

There are a few counts of this clonotype. This chain links TRBV19 with TRBJ1-1; D is undetermined. The ends were cut back, 3 bases at V and 4 bases at J, with 15 bases in the middle. The CDR3 has 15 residues. Germline values: CDR1 LNHDA, CDR2 SQIVND (reference sequence). The CDR3: CASSIRSGIFTEAFF. The CDR3 DNA follows: TGTGCCAGTAGTATCAGGTCGGGAATTTTCACTGAAGCTTTCTTT.

This chain connects TRBV20-1 to TRBJ2-7; 7 nucleotides match TRBD1. The length of the CDR3 is 12 residues. With V trimmed by 3 bases and J by 5 bases, 4 bases remained unmatched. CDR1 is DFQATT, CDR2 SNEGSKA, per germline (reference sequence). Here the CDR3 reads CSASRGRDEQYF. In DNA, the CDR3 is TGCAGTGCTAGTAGGGGGCGTGACGAGCAGTACTTC.

This chain uses TRBV19 with TRBJ2-5; TRBD1 or TRBD2 may be the D gene (5 bases each). Per the germline V gene, CDR1 is LNHDA and CDR2 is SQIVND (reference sequence). The CDR3 runs 15 residues. Deletions cut 6 bases from V and 9 bases from J, with 23 bases between. The CDR3 spells CASSLRDARRGAQYF. The CDR3 region has the DNA TGTGCCAGTAGCCTCCGGGATGCCCGCCGAGGGGCCCAGTACTTC. Variable domain in full (rest from reference TRBV19 and TRBJ2-5): DGGITQSPKYLFRKEGQNVTLSCEQNLNHDAMYWYRQDPGQGLRLIYYSQIVNDFQKGDIAEGYSVSREKKESFPLTVTSAQKNPTAFYLCASSLRDARRGAQYFGPGTRLLVL.

This chain's CDR3 is CASSFGLAGTGLKKQYF. CDR3 in DNA: TGTGCCAGCAGTTTCGGACTAGCGGGGACGGGGCTTAAAAAGCAGTACTTC. The chain combines TRBV28 with TRBJ2-7; TRBD2 matches at 12 bases. V shed 3 bases, J shed 8 bases, and the junction held 14 bases outside the gene matches. Germline assignment: CDR1 MDHEN and CDR2 SYDVKM. The CDR3 consists of 17 residues.

This chain links TRBV20-1 with TRBJ1-3, with 7 positions matching TRBD1. The CDR3 has 16 amino acids. The germline CDR1 and CDR2 sequences are DFQATT and SNEGSKA (reference sequence). Germline trimming cut 3 bases from V and 0 bases from J; bases unmatched to any gene: 8. DNA for the CDR3: TGCAGTGCTAGGCAGGGGGGCCCGAGCTCTGGAAACACCATATATTTT. Amino acids: CSARQGGPSSGNTIYF.

This clonotype was observed a few times. V gene TRBV30 combines with J gene TRBJ1-1; no reliable D call. V was shortened by 0 bases and J by 11 bases, with 7 bases between the two germline ends. Germline CDR1 GTSNPN, CDR2 SVGIG (reference sequence). The CDR3 runs to 10 residues. The CDR3 loop is CAWSVGVAFF. CDR3 bases: TGTGCCTGGAGTGTAGGTGTGGCTTTCTTT.

The table lists this clonotype with a few counts. The rearrangement links TRBV29-1 to TRBJ1-2; D is possibly TRBD1 (5 bases). The germline CDR1 and CDR2 sequences are SQVTM and ANQGSEA. The CDR3 length is 11 residues. V was clipped by 6 bases and J by 5 bases, with 10 bases between them. The CDR3 loop is CSVTRVYGYTF. CDR3 sequence (DNA): TGCAGCGTAACCAGGGTATATGGCTACACCTTC.

V is TRBV6-1 and J is TRBJ2-7; D could derive from TRBD1 or TRBD2 (6 bases each). With 1 base removed from V and 6 bases from J, the gap between germline ends came to 10 bases. The CDR3 contains 13 residues. CDR1 is MNHNS, CDR2 SASEGT, per germline. The CDR3 protein is CASSEVWGAEQYF. The CDR3 DNA follows: TGTGCCAGCAGTGAAGTATGGGGGGCCGAGCAGTACTTC.

The V call is TRBV5-5, the J call TRBJ2-5; 9 bases map to TRBD2. The V gene's germline CDR1 is SGHKS and CDR2 YYEKEE (reference sequence). This CDR3 comprises 17 residues. Unmatched junction bases numbered 11, after V lost 0 bases and J lost 5 bases. In DNA, the CDR3 is TGTGCCAGCAGCTTGGTCCTGGCCGCGGGGGGGCGTGAGACCCAGTACTTC. The encoded protein is CASSLVLAAGGRETQYF. Based on the CDR3 plus reference TRBV5-5 and TRBJ2-5, the full variable domain is DAGVTQSPTHLIKTRGQQVTLRCSPISGHKSVSWYQQVLGQGPQFIFQYYEKEERGRGNFPDRFSARQFPNYSSELNVNALLLGDSALYLCASSLVLAAGGRETQYFGPGTRLLVL.

In its sample, this clonotype was seen many times. The chain couples TRBV7-9 to TRBJ2-6; D uncertain. This CDR3 region has 15 residues. From germline, CDR1 is SEHNR and CDR2 FQNEAQ (reference sequence). The ends were cut back, 5 bases at V and 0 bases at J, with 8 bases in the middle. CDR3 DNA sequence: TGTGCCAGCAGCCAAAGTACCTCTGGGGCCAACGTCCTGACTTTC. The encoded protein is CASSQSTSGANVLTF.

Here the CDR3 DNA reads TGTGCCAGCAGTGAAGCGGCGGCTAGCGGGGAGAATCTGGACAATGAGCAGTTCTTC. It yields the protein CASSEAAASGENLDNEQFF. The rearrangement joins TRBV2 to TRBJ2-1; TRBD2 matches 9 bases. V was clipped by 0 bases and J by 5 bases; unmatched bases: 14. This CDR3 is built from 19 residues. Germline V gene sequence: CDR1 SNHLY, CDR2 FYNNEI.

This clonotype was seen at least ten times. The rearrangement uses TRBV7-8 and TRBJ2-7; weak D call: TRBD1 (6 bases). The V gene lost 5 bases and the J gene lost 2 bases, with 16 bases spanning the gap. The germline V gene has CDR1 SGHVS and CDR2 FQNEAQ. The CDR3 is 15 amino acids. CDR3 nucleotides: TGTGCCAGCAGCCCCCGCAGGGGCTCCACCTACGAGCAGTACTTC. Translation gives CASSPRRGSTYEQYF.

This clonotype was counted many times. The V gene is TRBV10-1, the J gene TRBJ2-6; D is unclear. V shed 4 bases and J shed 0 bases, with 4 bases lying between them. The CDR3 spans 14 residues. CDR1 and CDR2 from the germline V gene are WNHNN and SYGVQD (reference sequence). CDR3 loop: CASSAGSGANVLTF. CDR3 DNA sequence: TGCGCCAGCAGTGCAGGCTCTGGGGCCAACGTCCTGACTTTC.

This clonotype was detected only a few times. For the CDR3, the DNA is TGTGCCAGTAGTATTAAGGGCGGACGGAAAGCTTTCTTT. This gives the protein CASSIKGGRKAFF. The chain couples TRBV19 to TRBJ1-1; D gene ambiguous. V was shortened by 3 bases and J by 9 bases, with 14 bases between the two germline ends. CDR1 and CDR2 from the germline V gene are LNHDA and SQIVND (reference sequence). The CDR3 consists of 13 residues.

The chain employs TRBV12-3 or TRBV12-4 and TRBJ2-2; TRBD2 might be the D (5 bases). V lost 3 bases and J 7 bases, leaving 9 bases between the germline ends. The CDR3 has 13 amino acids. As DNA, the CDR3 is TGTGCCAGCAGTTTGCCGGGATTCGGGGAGCTGTTTTTT. This encodes CASSLPGFGELFF.

The genes are TRBV15 and TRBJ1-5; no definite D call. The V gene lost 0 bases and the J gene lost 0 bases, with 3 bases spanning the gap. The CDR3 sequence is 14 residues long. In germline, CDR1 is LNHNV, CDR2 YYDKDF (reference sequence). CDR3 sequence (DNA): TGTGCCACCAGCAGAGAGTATAGCAATCAGCCCCAGCATTTT. It codes for CATSREYSNQPQHF.

This clonotype was counted a few times. The chain is built from TRBV10-3 and TRBJ1-4; TRBD1 matches 7 bases. This CDR3 is built from 16 residues. Germline trimming cut 3 bases from V and 8 bases from J; bases unmatched to any gene: 12. From germline, CDR1 is ENHRY and CDR2 SYGVKD. The CDR3 reads CAISDRGEGAAEKLFF. For the CDR3, the DNA is TGTGCCATCAGTGACCGCGGGGAGGGGGCGGCGGAAAAACTGTTTTTT.

This clonotype was detected a few times. This chain connects TRBV7-2 to TRBJ2-2, with D perhaps matching TRBD1 or TRBD2 (5 bases each). V lost 6 bases, J lost 5 bases, and 16 bases lay in between. Germline assignment: CDR1 SGHTA and CDR2 FQGNSA. The CDR3 is 15 residues long. CDR3 DNA sequence: TGTGCCAGCAGTTTTCCGGGACCGCTGACCGGGGAGCTGTTTTTT. Its translation is CASSFPGPLTGELFF.

This clonotype was recorded at least ten times. The chain is built from TRBV7-2 and TRBJ2-7; 7 nucleotides match TRBD1. CDR1 SGHTA and CDR2 FQGNSA come from the germline V gene. This CDR3 is built from 14 residues. With V trimmed by 4 bases and J by 3 bases, 6 bases remained unmatched. This CDR3 reads CASSSGTARYEQYF. CDR3 bases: TGTGCCAGCAGCTCAGGGACAGCCCGCTACGAGCAGTACTTC.

This clonotype was observed a few times. The chain combines TRBV7-8 with TRBJ2-5, with TRBD2 as a possible D gene (5 bases). The CDR3 sequence is 16 residues long. Deletions cut 4 bases from V and 5 bases from J, with 20 bases between. Germline CDR1 SGHVS, CDR2 FQNEAQ. CDR3 coding DNA: TGTGCCAGCAGCTCACCAGTTCGACTCCGGAGGGAGACCCAGTACTTC. Translating it yields CASSSPVRLRRETQYF.